This T cell receptor (beta chain) is from a study of T cell responses to AZD1222 COVID-19 vaccine. Whole-study findings and limits: Only 5 or 6 individuals given AZD1222 were seropositive at baseline. Females made up more of the donors, who were largely white British, and clonal diversity may have come out too low. Regions left unmutated in variants are reportedly the target of nearly half of spike-specific TCRs.

About this clone itself: Its antigen is not known.

With 4 bases clipped from V and 5 bases from J, the junction kept 8 bases outside the gene matches. The CDR3 contains 15 residues. Germline CDR1 is SGHNT and CDR2 is YYREEE (reference sequence). Sequencing was performed with immunoSEQ multiplex PCR; in TCRdb, only in-frame clones are kept and a portion is missing. The profile covers approximately 130,000 clones, with approximately 90% appearing a single time and over 8.5% taken by the ten largest. The receptor was isolated from an adult in good health. The chain employs TRBV5-4 and TRBJ2-1; 8 bases are a match to TRBD1. The source material was peripheral blood, sampled on day 0 of MenACWY control vaccination. DNA of the CDR3: TGTGCCAGCAGCCCTGGCCAGGGGGCGGACAATGAGCAGTTCTTC. Its translation is CASSPGQGADNEQFF.